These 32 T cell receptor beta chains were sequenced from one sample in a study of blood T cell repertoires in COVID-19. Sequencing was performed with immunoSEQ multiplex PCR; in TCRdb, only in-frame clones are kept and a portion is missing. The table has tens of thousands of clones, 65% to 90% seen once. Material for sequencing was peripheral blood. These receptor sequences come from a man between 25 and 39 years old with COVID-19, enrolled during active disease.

The CDR3 here is CASSLIGEHSGANVLTF. In DNA form, the CDR3 reads TGTGCCAGCAGCTTAATCGGAGAGCACTCTGGGGCCAACGTCCTGACTTTC. The chain joins TRBV7-3 to TRBJ2-6, with D unclear. From germline, CDR1 is SGHTA and CDR2 FQGTGA. Trimming stripped 1 base from V and 0 bases from J, with 10 bases between. This CDR3 contains 17 residues. Combining the CDR3 with reference TRBV7-3 and TRBJ2-6 gives the whole variable domain GAGVSQTPSNKVTEKGKYVELRCDPISGHTALYWYRQSLGQGPEFLIYFQGTGAADDSGLPNDRFFAVRPEGSVSTLKIQRTERGDSAVYLCASSLIGEHSGANVLTFGAGSRLTVL.

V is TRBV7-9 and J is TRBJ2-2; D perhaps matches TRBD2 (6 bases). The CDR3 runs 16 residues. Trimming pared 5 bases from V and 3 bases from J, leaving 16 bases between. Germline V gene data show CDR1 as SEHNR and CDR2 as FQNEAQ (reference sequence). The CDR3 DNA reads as TGTGCCAGCAGCCGCCCGACCGGGACTGACACCGGGGAGCTGTTTTTT. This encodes CASSRPTGTDTGELFF.

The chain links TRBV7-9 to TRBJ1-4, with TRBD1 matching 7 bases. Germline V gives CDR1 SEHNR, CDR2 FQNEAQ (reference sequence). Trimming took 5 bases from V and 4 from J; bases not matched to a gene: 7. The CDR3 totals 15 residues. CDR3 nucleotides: TGTGCCAGCAGCCCGACAGGGAACCGTAATGAAAAACTGTTTTTT. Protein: CASSPTGNRNEKLFF.

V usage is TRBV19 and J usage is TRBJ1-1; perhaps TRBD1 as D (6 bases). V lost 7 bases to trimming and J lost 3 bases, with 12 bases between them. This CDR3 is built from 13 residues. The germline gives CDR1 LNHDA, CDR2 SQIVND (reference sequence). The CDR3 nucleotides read TGTGCCAGTACCCAGGGGTCGGACACTGAAGCTTTCTTT. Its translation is CASTQGSDTEAFF.

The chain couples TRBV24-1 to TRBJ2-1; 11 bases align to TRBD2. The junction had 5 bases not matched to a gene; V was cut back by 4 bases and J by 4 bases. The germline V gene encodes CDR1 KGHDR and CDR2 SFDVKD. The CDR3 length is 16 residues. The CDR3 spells CATSDPRLAGYNEQFF. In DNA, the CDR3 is TGTGCCACCAGTGACCCCAGACTAGCGGGGTACAATGAGCAGTTCTTC.

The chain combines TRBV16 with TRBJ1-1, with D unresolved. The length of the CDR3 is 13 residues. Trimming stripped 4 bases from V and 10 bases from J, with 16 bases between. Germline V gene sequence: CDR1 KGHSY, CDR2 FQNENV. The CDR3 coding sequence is TGTGCCAGCAGCCCCCCCCTGAACTATGGAGCTTTCTTT. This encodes CASSPPLNYGAFF.

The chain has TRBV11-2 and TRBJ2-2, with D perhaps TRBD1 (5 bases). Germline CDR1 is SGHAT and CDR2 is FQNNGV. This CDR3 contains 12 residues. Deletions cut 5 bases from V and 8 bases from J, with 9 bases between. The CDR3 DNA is TGTGCCAGCAGCCTGACAGTTGGGGAGCTGTTTTTT. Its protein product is CASSLTVGELFF.

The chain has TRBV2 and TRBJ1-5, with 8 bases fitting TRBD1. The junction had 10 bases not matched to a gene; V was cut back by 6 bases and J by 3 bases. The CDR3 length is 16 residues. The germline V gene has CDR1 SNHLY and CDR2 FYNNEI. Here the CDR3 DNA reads TGTGCCAGCAGGGCACCCGGACAGGGATTCAATCAGCCCCAGCATTTT. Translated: CASRAPGQGFNQPQHF.

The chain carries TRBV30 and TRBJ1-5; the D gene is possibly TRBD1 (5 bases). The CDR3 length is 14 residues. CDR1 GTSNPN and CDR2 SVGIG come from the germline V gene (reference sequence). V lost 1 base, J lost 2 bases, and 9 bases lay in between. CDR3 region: CAWSGGGGNQPQHF. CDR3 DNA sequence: TGTGCCTGGAGTGGGGGAGGGGGCAATCAGCCCCAGCATTTT.

The CDR3 reads CASVPGQGSYEQYF. CDR3 bases: TGTGCCAGCGTCCCCGGACAGGGTTCCTACGAGCAGTACTTC. V gene TRBV28 combines with J gene TRBJ2-7, with 8 bases matching TRBD1. The CDR3 is made up of 14 amino acids. Germline assignment: CDR1 MDHEN and CDR2 SYDVKM. The J segment lost 1 base and the V segment lost 8 bases, leaving 7 bases of the junction unmatched.

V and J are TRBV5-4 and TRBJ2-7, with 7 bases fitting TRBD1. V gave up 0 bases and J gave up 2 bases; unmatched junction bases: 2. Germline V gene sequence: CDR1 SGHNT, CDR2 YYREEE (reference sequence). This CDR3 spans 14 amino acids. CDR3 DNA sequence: TGTGCCAGCAGCTTGGCGGGACAGCCCTACGAGCAGTACTTC. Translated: CASSLAGQPYEQYF.

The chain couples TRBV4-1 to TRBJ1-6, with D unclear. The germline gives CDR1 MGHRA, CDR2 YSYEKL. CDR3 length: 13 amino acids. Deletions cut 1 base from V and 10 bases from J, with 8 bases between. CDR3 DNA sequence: TGCGCCAGCAGCCAAGTTCGGTCGTCACCCCTCCACTTT. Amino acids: CASSQVRSSPLHF.

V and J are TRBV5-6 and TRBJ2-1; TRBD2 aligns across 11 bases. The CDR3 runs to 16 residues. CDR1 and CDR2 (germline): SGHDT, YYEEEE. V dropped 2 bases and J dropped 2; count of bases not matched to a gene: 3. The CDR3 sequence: CASSLRTSGPYNEQFF. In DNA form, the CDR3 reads TGTGCCAGCAGCTTACGGACTAGCGGGCCCTACAATGAGCAGTTCTTC. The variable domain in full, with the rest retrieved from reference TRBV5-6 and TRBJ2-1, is DAGVTQSPTHLIKTRGQQVTLRCSPKSGHDTVSWYQQALGQGPQFIFQYYEEEERQRGNFPDRFSGHQFPNYSSELNVNALLLGDSALYLCASSLRTSGPYNEQFFGPGTRLTVL.

CDR3 sequence reads: CASSPRTGGSYTF. The CDR3, as DNA: TGTGCCAGCAGCCCCCGGACAGGGGGGAGCTACACCTTC. This chain joins TRBV11-2 and TRBJ1-2; TRBD1 matches at 10 bases. J lost 9 bases, V lost 5 bases, and 6 bases had no gene match. Germline V gene lookup returns CDR1 SGHAT and CDR2 FQNNGV. The CDR3 is made up of 13 amino acids.

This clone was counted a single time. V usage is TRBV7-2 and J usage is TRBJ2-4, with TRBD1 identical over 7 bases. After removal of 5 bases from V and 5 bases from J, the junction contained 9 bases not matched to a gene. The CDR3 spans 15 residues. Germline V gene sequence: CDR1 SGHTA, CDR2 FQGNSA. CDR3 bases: TGTGCCAGCAGCGACTATTGGACAGGAGAAAACATTCAGTACTTC. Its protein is CASSDYWTGENIQYF.

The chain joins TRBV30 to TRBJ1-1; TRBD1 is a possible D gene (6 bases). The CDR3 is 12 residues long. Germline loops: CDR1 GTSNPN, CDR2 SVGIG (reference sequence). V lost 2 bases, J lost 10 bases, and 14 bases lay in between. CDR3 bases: TGTGCCTGGAGTAAGCTCAGAGGGGGAGCTTTCTTT. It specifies CAWSKLRGGAFF.

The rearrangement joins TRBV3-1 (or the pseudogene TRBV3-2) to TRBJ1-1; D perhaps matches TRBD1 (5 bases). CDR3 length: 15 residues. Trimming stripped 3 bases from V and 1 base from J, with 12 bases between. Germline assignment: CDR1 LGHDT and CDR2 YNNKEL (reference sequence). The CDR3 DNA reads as TGTGCCAGCAGCCACACGACAGCAGCGAACACTGAAGCTTTCTTT. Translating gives CASSHTTAANTEAFF.

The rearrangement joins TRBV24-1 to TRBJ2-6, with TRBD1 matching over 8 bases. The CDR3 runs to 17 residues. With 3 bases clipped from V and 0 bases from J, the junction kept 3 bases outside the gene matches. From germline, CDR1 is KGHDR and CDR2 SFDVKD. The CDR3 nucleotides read TGTGCCACCAGTGATCTGGACAGGGCCTCTGGGGCCAACGTCCTGACTTTC. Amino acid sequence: CATSDLDRASGANVLTF.

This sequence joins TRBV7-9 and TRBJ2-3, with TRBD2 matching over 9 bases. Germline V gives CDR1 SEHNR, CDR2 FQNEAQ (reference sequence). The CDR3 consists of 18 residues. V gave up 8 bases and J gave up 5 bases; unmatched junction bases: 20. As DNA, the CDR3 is TGTGCCAGCTTAGGATTAGCGGGAGCCCTGGTACGCAGAGATACGCAGTATTTT. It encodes CASLGLAGALVRRDTQYF.

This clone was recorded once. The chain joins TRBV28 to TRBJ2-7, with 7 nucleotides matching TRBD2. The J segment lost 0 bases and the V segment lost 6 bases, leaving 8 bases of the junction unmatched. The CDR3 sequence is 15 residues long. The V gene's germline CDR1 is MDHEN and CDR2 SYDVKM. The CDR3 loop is CASSPSGTSSYEQYF. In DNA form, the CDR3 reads TGTGCCAGCAGCCCGAGCGGGACCAGCTCCTACGAGCAGTACTTC.

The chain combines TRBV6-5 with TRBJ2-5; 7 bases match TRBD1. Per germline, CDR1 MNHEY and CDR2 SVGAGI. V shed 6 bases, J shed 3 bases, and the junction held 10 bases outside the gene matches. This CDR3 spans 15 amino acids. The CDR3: CASSYTGTEEETQYF. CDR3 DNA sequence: TGTGCCAGCAGCTATACCGGGACAGAGGAAGAGACCCAGTACTTC.

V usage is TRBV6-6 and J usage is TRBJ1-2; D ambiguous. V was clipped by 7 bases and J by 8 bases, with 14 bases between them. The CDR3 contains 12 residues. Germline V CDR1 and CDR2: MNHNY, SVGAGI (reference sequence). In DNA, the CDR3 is TGTGCCAGCATGGAGGCAGGAGGAGGCTACACCTTC. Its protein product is CASMEAGGGYTF.

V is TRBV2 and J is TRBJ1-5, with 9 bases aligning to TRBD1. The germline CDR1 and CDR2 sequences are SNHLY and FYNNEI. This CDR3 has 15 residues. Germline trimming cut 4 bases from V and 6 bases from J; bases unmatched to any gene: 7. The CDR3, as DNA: TGTGCCAGCAGTGGGGGACAGGGAGCCGCTCAGCCCCAGCATTTT. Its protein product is CASSGGQGAAQPQHF.

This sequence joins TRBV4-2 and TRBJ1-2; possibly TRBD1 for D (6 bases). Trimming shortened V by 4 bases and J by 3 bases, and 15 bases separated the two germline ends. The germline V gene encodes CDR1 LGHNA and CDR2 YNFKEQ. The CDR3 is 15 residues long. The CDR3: CASSRGGAGDYGYTF. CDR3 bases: TGTGCCAGCAGCCGGGGGGGCGCGGGCGACTATGGCTACACCTTC.

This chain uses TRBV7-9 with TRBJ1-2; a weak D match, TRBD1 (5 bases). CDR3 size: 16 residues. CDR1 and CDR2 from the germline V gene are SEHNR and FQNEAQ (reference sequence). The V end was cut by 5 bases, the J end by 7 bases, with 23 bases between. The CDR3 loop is CASSPRVGGSVAGYTF. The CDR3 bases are TGTGCCAGCAGCCCTCGTGTTGGGGGGAGTGTGGCTGGCTACACCTTC. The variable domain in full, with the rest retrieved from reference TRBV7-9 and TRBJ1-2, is DTGVSQNPRHKITKRGQNVTFRCDPISEHNRLYWYRQTLGQGPEFLTYFQNEAQLEKSRLLSDRFSAERPKGSFSTLEIQRTEQGDSAMYLCASSPRVGGSVAGYTFGSGTRLTVV.

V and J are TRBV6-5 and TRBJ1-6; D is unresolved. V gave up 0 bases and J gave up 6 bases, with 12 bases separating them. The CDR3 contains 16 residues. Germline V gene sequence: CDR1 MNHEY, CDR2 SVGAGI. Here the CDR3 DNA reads TGTGCCAGCAGTTACTCGAAGCTCGCCATTAATTCACCCCTCCACTTT. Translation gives CASSYSKLAINSPLHF.

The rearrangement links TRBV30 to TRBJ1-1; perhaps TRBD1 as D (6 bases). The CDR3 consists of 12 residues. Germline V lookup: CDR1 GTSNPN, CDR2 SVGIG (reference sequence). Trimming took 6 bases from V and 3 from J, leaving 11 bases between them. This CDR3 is CACSTGDTEAFF. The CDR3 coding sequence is TGTGCCTGTTCGACAGGTGACACTGAAGCTTTCTTT.

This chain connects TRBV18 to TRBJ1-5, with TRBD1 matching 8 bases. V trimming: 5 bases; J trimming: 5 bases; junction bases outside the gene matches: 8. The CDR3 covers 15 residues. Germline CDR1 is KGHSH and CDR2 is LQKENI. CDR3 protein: CASSSGQGVYQPQHF. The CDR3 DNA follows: TGTGCCAGCTCATCCGGACAGGGTGTTTATCAGCCCCAGCATTTT.

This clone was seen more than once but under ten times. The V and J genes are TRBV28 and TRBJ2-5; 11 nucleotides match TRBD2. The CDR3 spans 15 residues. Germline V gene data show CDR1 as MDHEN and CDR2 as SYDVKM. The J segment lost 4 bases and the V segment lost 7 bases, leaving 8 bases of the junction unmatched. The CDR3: CASTLAGDHGETQYF. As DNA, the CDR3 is TGTGCCAGCACACTAGCGGGAGATCACGGAGAGACCCAGTACTTC.

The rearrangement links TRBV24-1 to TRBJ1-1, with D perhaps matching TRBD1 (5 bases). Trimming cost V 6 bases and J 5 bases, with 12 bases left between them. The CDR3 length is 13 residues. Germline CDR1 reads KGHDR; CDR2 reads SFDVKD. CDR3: CATSPSGYTEAFF. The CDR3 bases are TGTGCCACCAGTCCGTCAGGGTATACTGAAGCTTTCTTT.

CDR3 residues: CSVRGDRGSYGYTF. In DNA form, the CDR3 reads TGCAGCGTGAGGGGGGACAGGGGCTCCTATGGCTACACCTTC. The rearrangement joins TRBV29-1 to TRBJ1-2; 10 positions match TRBD1. Germline CDR1 reads SQVTM; CDR2 reads ANQGSEA. The CDR3 contains 14 residues. V was pared by 6 bases and J by 4 bases, with 8 bases of the junction left unmatched.

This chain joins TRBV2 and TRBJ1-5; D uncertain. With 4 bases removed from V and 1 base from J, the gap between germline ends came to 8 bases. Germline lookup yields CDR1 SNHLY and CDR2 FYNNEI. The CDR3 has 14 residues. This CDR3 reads CASSAPESNQPQHF. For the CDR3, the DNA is TGTGCCAGCAGTGCGCCGGAGAGCAATCAGCCCCAGCATTTT.